These 24 T cell receptor beta chains came from one sample sequenced in a study of blood T cells in healthy people across ages. With a J-beta primer mix and a sample-barcoded 5' primer, a second PCR ran about 6 to 11 cycles. TCRdb fed the 5' RACE reads into MiXCR, producing one record per CDR3 protein. The sample carries about 780,000 distinct CDR3 sequences, about 26% recorded once. These data were likewise used in another study, on T cells of mothers and their children.

The sequencing input was blood. These TCRs come from a boy younger than 18 in good health.

The chain employs TRBV29-1 and TRBJ2-7; 9 positions match TRBD1. CDR1 is SQVTM and CDR2 is ANQGSEA in the germline V gene. Unmatched junction bases numbered 9, after V lost 7 bases and J lost 2 bases. CDR3 size: 14 residues. The CDR3 DNA reads TGCAGCGGAACCGGGACAGGGAACCCCTACGAGCAGTACTTC. It yields the protein CSGTGTGNPYEQYF.

This rearrangement joins TRBV2 to TRBJ1-5; D is possibly TRBD1 (6 bases). The V gene's germline CDR1 is SNHLY and CDR2 FYNNEI. Trimming left V 5 bases short and J 0 bases short, with 11 bases between. This CDR3 is built from 15 residues. The CDR3: CASSQGLSSNQPQHF. The DNA for the CDR3 is TGTGCCAGCAGTCAGGGGCTGAGTAGCAATCAGCCCCAGCATTTT.

Only a few counts were recorded for this clonotype. CDR3 in DNA: TGTGCCAGCGCTGGGGCCTCATCCTACGAGCAGTACTTC. Its translation: CASAGASSYEQYF. The chain recombines TRBV6-6 with TRBJ2-7; D is perhaps TRBD1 (5 bases). Looked up from germline, CDR1 is MNHNY and CDR2 is SVGAGI (reference sequence). This CDR3 spans 13 amino acids. V was clipped by 8 bases and J by 1 base, with 12 bases between them.

This clonotype was picked up a small number of times. The V call is TRBV28, the J call TRBJ2-1; D gene uncertain. The J call may be incorrect, as the DNA end agrees better with TRBJ2-5. Germline V gene sequence: CDR1 MDHEN, CDR2 SYDVKM. This CDR3 is built from 13 residues. CDR3 sequence: CASSFTGSETQYF. For the CDR3, the DNA is TGTGCCAGCAGTTTTACGGGTTCCGAGACCCAGTACTTC.

Only a few counts were recorded for this clonotype. The chain employs TRBV4-1 and TRBJ2-3; the match to TRBD2 covers 15 bases. The ends lost 4 bases at V and 5 bases at J; junction bases unmatched: 4. The CDR3 totals 16 residues. Germline V gives CDR1 MGHRA, CDR2 YSYEKL. Here the CDR3 DNA reads TGCGCCAGCAGCCCAGGGACTAGCGGGGGGCGAGATACGCAGTATTTT. Protein: CASSPGTSGGRDTQYF.

The V gene is TRBV20-1, the J gene TRBJ1-2; no clear D gene. The CDR3 extends over 13 amino acids. CDR1 DFQATT and CDR2 SNEGSKA come from the germline V gene (reference sequence). The V end was cut by 8 bases, the J end by 4 bases, with 17 bases between. CDR3 in amino acids: CSSLEGTPYGYTF. The CDR3 DNA reads TGCAGTTCTCTTGAAGGAACCCCCTATGGCTACACCTTC.

The rearrangement uses TRBV5-1 and TRBJ2-5; D is possibly TRBD2 (6 bases). Trimming removed 2 bases at V and 2 bases at J, with 16 bases between. The CDR3 loop spans 16 amino acids. Germline CDR1 reads SGHRS; CDR2 reads YFSETQ. The CDR3 DNA reads TGCGCCAGCAGCTTACGAGGCGGGGATAGACAAGAGACCCAGTACTTC. Translating it yields CASSLRGGDRQETQYF.

This clonotype was found a few times. The rearrangement links TRBV3-1 to TRBJ2-3; D is unresolved. V shed 4 bases and J shed 8 bases, with 10 bases lying between them. There are 12 residues in the CDR3. Germline V lookup: CDR1 LGHDT, CDR2 YNNKEL (reference sequence). CDR3 in amino acids: CASSLTWGTQYF. CDR3 DNA: TGTGCCAGCAGCCTCACGTGGGGTACGCAGTATTTT.

Ten or more counts support this clonotype. The J gene is TRBJ1-6, the V gene TRBV24-1; D possibly corresponds to TRBD1 (6 bases). Germline V lookup: CDR1 KGHDR, CDR2 SFDVKD. Trimming removed 11 bases from V and 7 bases from J, with 11 bases in between. The CDR3 is made up of 12 amino acids. The CDR3 DNA sequence: TGTGCCAGCTCCCAGGGGAATTCACCCCTCCACTTT. Translated: CASSQGNSPLHF.

This chain links TRBV6-1 with TRBJ2-2, with D possibly TRBD2 on 6 matching bases. Trimming left V 6 bases short and J 1 base short, with 12 bases between. Germline V gene lookup returns CDR1 MNHNS and CDR2 SASEGT. This CDR3 is built from 15 residues. CDR3 sequence (DNA): TGTGCCAGCAGGACCGGGACTCAGAACACCGGGGAGCTGTTTTTT. This sequence encodes CASRTGTQNTGELFF.

This clonotype was counted once. The chain combines TRBV12-3 or TRBV12-4 with TRBJ2-2, with D maybe TRBD2 (6 bases). The CDR3 is made up of 14 amino acids. V was cut by 5 bases and J by 3 bases, with 10 bases left in between. The CDR3 coding sequence is TGTGCCAGCAGTAACGGGGGATACACCGGGGAGCTGTTTTTT. Amino acid sequence: CASSNGGYTGELFF.

The chain is built from TRBV11-2 and TRBJ2-5, with no clear D. CDR1 and CDR2 from the germline V gene are SGHAT and FQNNGV. Trimming stripped 3 bases from V and 5 bases from J, with 7 bases between. The CDR3 covers 12 residues. The CDR3 sequence is CASSFAWETQYF. CDR3 bases: TGTGCCAGCAGCTTCGCCTGGGAGACCCAGTACTTC. Supplemented by reference TRBV11-2 and TRBJ2-5, the full variable domain reads EAGVAQSPRYKIIEKRQSVAFWCNPISGHATLYWYQQILGQGPKLLIQFQNNGVVDDSQLPKDRFSAERLKGVDSTLKIQPAKLEDSAVYLCASSFAWETQYFGPGTRLLVL.

The rearrangement joins TRBV4-1 to TRBJ2-5; 9 bases are shared with TRBD2. The J call could be wrong; TRBJ2-1 is a better fit for the DNA end. The CDR3 extends over 17 amino acids. Germline CDR1 is MGHRA and CDR2 is YSYEKL. CDR3 DNA sequence: TGCGCCAGCAGCCAGCTAGTAGCGGGACTAGCTAACAATGAGCAGTTCTTC. Residues: CASSQLVAGLANNEQFF.

This clonotype was picked up many times. This rearrangement joins TRBV18 to TRBJ1-1, with a weak D call TRBD1 (5 bases). V gave up 0 bases and J gave up 1 base, with 9 bases separating them. Germline assignment: CDR1 KGHSH and CDR2 LQKENI. This CDR3 comprises 15 residues. CDR3 residues: CASSPPGRENTEAFF. As DNA, the CDR3 is TGTGCCAGCTCACCACCGGGGCGGGAGAACACTGAAGCTTTCTTT. Filled out from reference TRBV18 and TRBJ1-1, the complete variable domain reads NAGVMQNPRHLVRRRGQEARLRCSPMKGHSHVYWYRQLPEEGLKFMVYLQKENIIDESGMPKERFSAEFPKEGPSILRIQQVVRGDSAAYFCASSPPGRENTEAFFGQGTRLTVV.

This sequence joins TRBV4-2 and TRBJ1-2; D gene uncertain. V dropped 4 bases and J dropped 0 bases, with 12 bases sitting between them. CDR1 and CDR2 (germline): LGHNA, YNFKEQ. The length of the CDR3 is 15 residues. In DNA form, the CDR3 reads TGTGCCAGCAGCCCGTCCATTACGGCTAACTATGGCTACACCTTC. Its translation: CASSPSITANYGYTF.

This clonotype came up a few times. The chain links TRBV7-7 to TRBJ2-5, with D perhaps TRBD2 (6 bases). TRBJ2-1 explains the end of the DNA better; the J call may be wrong. CDR1 is SSHAT, CDR2 FNYEAQ, per germline (reference sequence). There are 15 residues in the CDR3. The CDR3 DNA is TGTGCCAGCAGCCCCCAGTTACGGGGAGGCAATGAGCAGTTCTTC. Translation gives CASSPQLRGGNEQFF.

This clonotype has only a few counts. The rearrangement links TRBV11-2 to TRBJ1-1; D not certain. This CDR3 comprises 14 residues. V lost 4 bases and J lost 2, with 11 bases in between. CDR1 is SGHAT and CDR2 is FQNNGV in the germline V gene. The CDR3: CASSSRQANTEAFF. The CDR3 DNA reads TGTGCCAGCAGCTCCCGTCAGGCTAACACTGAAGCTTTCTTT.

This sequence joins TRBV5-1 and TRBJ2-2; a possible D gene is TRBD2 (6 bases). CDR3 length equals 15 residues. The V end was cut by 4 bases, the J end by 5 bases, with 15 bases between. The germline gives CDR1 SGHRS, CDR2 YFSETQ. Here the CDR3 reads CASSASTGGTGELFF. Here the CDR3 DNA reads TGCGCCAGCAGCGCTTCGACCGGAGGGACCGGGGAGCTGTTTTTT. Variable domain in full (rest from reference TRBV5-1 and TRBJ2-2): KAGVTQTPRYLIKTRGQQVTLSCSPISGHRSVSWYQQTPGQGLQFLFEYFSETQRNKGNFPGRFSGRQFSNSRSEMNVSTLELGDSALYLCASSASTGGTGELFFGEGSRLTVL.

This clonotype was seen more than once but under ten times. The gene calls are TRBV7-2 and TRBJ1-2; 8 nucleotides agree with TRBD1. Germline CDR1 reads SGHTA; CDR2 reads FQGNSA. With V trimmed by 4 bases and J by 7 bases, 8 bases remained unmatched. This CDR3 comprises 14 residues. CDR3 loop: CASSSPTGASGYTF. CDR3 nucleotide sequence: TGTGCCAGCAGCTCCCCGACAGGGGCGAGTGGCTACACCTTC.

The chain joins TRBV30 to TRBJ2-7, with a tentative D call TRBD1 (5 bases). CDR3 length equals 13 residues. The ends were cut back, 2 bases at V and 3 bases at J, with 11 bases in the middle. Germline CDR1 GTSNPN, CDR2 SVGIG (reference sequence). In nucleotides, the CDR3 is TGTGCCTGGAGTAGGGGTCATTTCTACGAGCAGTACTTC. It codes for CAWSRGHFYEQYF.

This clonotype was detected only a few times. CDR3 region: CSVSTAGGELFF. CDR3 sequence (DNA): TGCAGCGTTTCCACGGCCGGAGGGGAGCTGTTTTTT. The chain has TRBV29-1 and TRBJ2-2; unclear D gene. The CDR3 consists of 12 residues. The V end lost 5 bases, the J end lost 8 bases, and 12 bases lay between the germline ends. Germline V CDR1 and CDR2: SQVTM, ANQGSEA.

For the CDR3, the DNA is TGTGCCAGCAGCTTAACCACAGGGACCTATGGCTACACCTTC. Protein product: CASSLTTGTYGYTF. The chain uses TRBV7-9 and TRBJ1-2; D possibly corresponds to TRBD1 (6 bases). Trimming stripped 2 bases from V and 4 bases from J, with 11 bases between. The CDR3 consists of 14 residues. From germline, CDR1 is SEHNR and CDR2 FQNEAQ (reference sequence).

This clonotype was seen many times. V gene TRBV4-2 combines with J gene TRBJ2-1; 10 positions match TRBD1. The length of the CDR3 is 15 residues. Germline assignment: CDR1 LGHNA and CDR2 YNFKEQ. Unmatched junction bases numbered 9, after V lost 4 bases and J lost 9 bases. In DNA, the CDR3 is TGTGCCAGCAGCCGGGACAGGGGAGTAGTAGGTGAGCAGTTCTTC. The encoded protein is CASSRDRGVVGEQFF.

Only one count was recorded for this clonotype. The rearrangement links TRBV10-3 to TRBJ1-2, with unresolved D. Trimming cost V 3 bases and J 0 bases, with 11 bases left between them. Germline CDR1 and CDR2: ENHRY and SYGVKD. The CDR3 spans 15 residues. The CDR3 nucleotides read TGTGCCATCAGTGACGAGGCGATTTCTAACTATGGCTACACCTTC. It translates to CAISDEAISNYGYTF.